The clone carrying this T cell receptor (beta chain) was counted only a few times. This specimen belongs to a study of blood T cells in healthy people across ages. Healthy individuals of Caucasian origin from Russia, aged about 6 to 95, served as donors. PBMCs were isolated at a quantity of at least 6.5 million per sample. No fewer than 5.5 micrograms of total RNA were isolated from every sample. The authors ran a second PCR of 7 to 11 cycles using a sample-barcoded 5' primer and a J-beta primer mix. Each cDNA molecule carried a tag from a template-switch adaptor that contained 12 random nucleotides. MiXCR, run by TCRdb on the 5' RACE reads, gives a single entry per CDR3 protein. Among 700,000 or so distinct CDR3 sequences listed, less than 45% were seen once. Unmatched junction bases numbered 7, after V lost 1 base and J lost 7 bases. The CDR3 runs to 16 residues. The germline V gene encodes CDR1 SGHTA and CDR2 FQGNSA.

This sequence joins TRBV7-2 and TRBJ2-1; 10 nucleotides line up with TRBD1. The TCR was taken from a man aged 80 or over in good health. The sequenced sample consisted of blood. The CDR3 DNA follows: TGTGCCAGCAGCTTAGTTGGGACAGGGGAGCAGAATGAGCAGTTCTTC. Residues: CASSLVGTGEQNEQFF.